The next 15 T cell receptor beta chains were all read from a single sample in a study of identical twins. TCRdb analysed the 5' RACE reads with MiXCR anew, one entry per CDR3 protein. This table has around 340,000 distinct CDR3 sequences, roughly 12% appearing once. These data were likewise used in another study, on yellow fever vaccine responses in identical twins.

Input material: CD8+ T cells sorted from blood. Receptors were obtained from a woman between 18 and 29 years old in good health.

V and J are TRBV9 and TRBJ2-2; D is possibly TRBD2 (5 bases). Germline V gene lookup returns CDR1 SGDLS and CDR2 YYNGEE. The CDR3 runs 14 residues. V lost 0 bases to trimming and J lost 7 bases, with 10 bases between them. For the CDR3, the DNA is TGTGCCAGCAGCGTAGATTCTGGAGGCGGGGAGCTGTTTTTT. This codes for CASSVDSGGGELFF. The full variable domain, rest sourced from reference TRBV9 and TRBJ2-2, is DSGVTQTPKHLITATGQRVTLRCSPRSGDLSVYWYQQSLDQGLQFLIQYYNGEERAKGNILERFSAQQFPDLHSELNLSSLELGDSALYFCASSVDSGGGELFFGEGSRLTVL.

This clonotype was counted ten times or more. The CDR3 DNA reads TGTGCCAGCAGCTTACGTCTAGCGGGACCAGAGACCCAGTACTTC. Its translation is CASSLRLAGPETQYF. This rearrangement joins TRBV7-8 to TRBJ2-5; 9 nucleotides match TRBD2. Germline V gene sequence: CDR1 SGHVS, CDR2 FQNEAQ. After removal of 2 bases from V and 4 bases from J, the junction contained 5 bases not matched to a gene. CDR3 length: 15 residues.

There are many counts of this clonotype. The germline gene is not matched at one end of the junction; a read error may be the cause. V is TRBV29-1 and J is TRBJ2-3; TRBD2 matches at 9 bases. CDR1 and CDR2 from the germline V gene are SQVTM and ANQGSEA. The CDR3 length is 14 residues. As DNA, the CDR3 is TGCAGCGGTGAAATAGCGGGAGAGGCAGATACGCAGTATTTT. It encodes CSGEIAGEADTQYF.

This clonotype was counted between two and nine times. The chain couples TRBV20-1 to TRBJ2-7, with 7 nucleotides matching TRBD2. This CDR3 has 14 residues. Per the germline V gene, CDR1 is DFQATT and CDR2 is SNEGSKA (reference sequence). Trimming at V came to 0 bases and at J to 4 bases, leaving 6 bases not matched to a gene. The CDR3 DNA reads as TGCAGTGCTAGAGATCCAGCGGGACCTTACGAGCAGTACTTC. It encodes CSARDPAGPYEQYF.

V is TRBV10-3 and J is TRBJ2-1; 7 bases are a match to TRBD2. J lost 5 bases, V lost 3 bases, and 10 bases had no gene match. Germline assignment: CDR1 ENHRY and CDR2 SYGVKD. This CDR3 contains 16 residues. The CDR3 DNA reads TGTGCCATCAGTGAACCCTATCGGGGGGTAAACAATGAGCAGTTCTTC. Encoded protein: CAISEPYRGVNNEQFF.

This clonotype has ten or more counts. The V call is TRBV28, the J call TRBJ2-1; tentative D call: TRBD2 (6 bases). The CDR3 contains 17 residues. Trimming cost V 5 bases and J 5 bases, with 22 bases left between them. CDR1 is MDHEN and CDR2 is SYDVKM in the germline V gene. The CDR3 region is CASSLHISGLGDNEQFF. The CDR3 nucleotides read TGTGCCAGCAGTCTACATATTAGCGGACTTGGAGACAATGAGCAGTTCTTC.

This clonotype was observed many times. The chain couples TRBV29-1 to TRBJ2-3, with 13 bases identical to TRBD2. Germline-derived CDR1 and CDR2 are SQVTM and ANQGSEA. V lost 7 bases, J lost 5 bases, and 6 bases stayed unmatched. This CDR3 is built from 14 residues. The CDR3 sequence is CSATSGGVGDTQYF. In DNA, the CDR3 is TGCAGCGCAACTAGCGGGGGGGTAGGAGATACGCAGTATTTT.

The sample holds a few counts of this clonotype. The V and J genes are TRBV4-1 and TRBJ2-3; 10 nucleotides line up with TRBD2. The J segment lost 3 bases and the V segment lost 0 bases, leaving 6 bases of the junction unmatched. Germline CDR1 is MGHRA and CDR2 is YSYEKL. This CDR3 contains 17 residues. The CDR3 nucleotides are TGCGCCAGCAGCCAAGAGGGGGGGGGACTAGCGACAGATACGCAGTATTTT. Its translation: CASSQEGGGLATDTQYF.

This clonotype has a count of ten or more. V usage is TRBV7-2 and J usage is TRBJ2-3; D unresolved. The V end lost 5 bases, the J end lost 1 base, and 19 bases lay between the germline ends. This CDR3 is built from 17 residues. Germline V gives CDR1 SGHTA, CDR2 FQGNSA. The CDR3 here is CASSQPLARYGTDTQYF. CDR3 in DNA: TGTGCCAGCAGCCAACCCCTGGCTCGCTATGGCACAGATACGCAGTATTTT.

This chain connects TRBV5-1 to TRBJ2-1, with a possible D match to TRBD2 (6 bases). CDR1 and CDR2 (germline): SGHRS, YFSETQ. This CDR3 is built from 15 residues. V was cut by 0 bases and J by 4 bases, with 11 bases left in between. CDR3 DNA: TGCGCCAGCAGCTTGGGTGCGGGAAGATACAATGAGCAGTTCTTC. Translation: CASSLGAGRYNEQFF.

The chain recombines TRBV14 with TRBJ2-5; 7 nucleotides line up with TRBD2. Germline CDR1 and CDR2: SGHDN and FVKESK. The CDR3 length is 15 residues. Germline trimming cut 1 base from V and 4 bases from J; bases unmatched to any gene: 6. Written as DNA, the CDR3 is TGTGCCAGCAGCCAAGCAGCAGGGAGGGGAGAGACCCAGTACTTC. Translating gives CASSQAAGRGETQYF.

CDR3 in amino acids: CATSSKGSSYNEQFF. Here the CDR3 DNA reads TGTGCCACCAGCAGTAAAGGGAGCTCCTACAATGAGCAGTTCTTC. The chain links TRBV15 to TRBJ2-1, with D perhaps matching TRBD2 (5 bases). V gave up 3 bases and J gave up 0 bases, with 9 bases separating them. The CDR3 length is 15 residues. Germline-derived CDR1 and CDR2 are LNHNV and YYDKDF (reference sequence).

V and J are TRBV10-3 and TRBJ2-3; 9 bases line up with TRBD1. Germline V gene sequence: CDR1 ENHRY, CDR2 SYGVKD. Trimming at V came to 5 bases and at J to 0 bases, leaving 12 bases not matched to a gene. The CDR3 length is 18 residues. The CDR3 sequence: CAISLQLWDRASTDTQYF. The DNA of the CDR3 is TGTGCCATCAGTTTACAGTTATGGGACAGGGCTAGCACAGATACGCAGTATTTT.

The chain combines TRBV28 with TRBJ1-5, with unresolved D. The V gene's germline CDR1 is MDHEN and CDR2 SYDVKM. The CDR3 consists of 14 residues. Trimming took off 7 bases at V and 1 base at J, with 11 bases between the two ends. In DNA form, the CDR3 reads TGTGCCAGCACCCTTCCGGGCAGCAATCAGCCCCAGCATTTT. Translating gives CASTLPGSNQPQHF.

In this sample, this clonotype turned up once. The J gene is TRBJ2-7, the V gene TRBV28; 11 nucleotides match TRBD2. V dropped 7 bases and J dropped 2; count of bases not matched to a gene: 10. Germline assignment: CDR1 MDHEN and CDR2 SYDVKM. This CDR3 has 16 residues. For the CDR3, the DNA is TGTGCCAGCAACCCGGGTTTTAGCGGGAGGGCCTACGAGCAGTACTTC. This encodes CASNPGFSGRAYEQYF. Full variable domain (missing parts from reference TRBV28 and TRBJ2-7): DVKVTQSSRYLVKRTGEKVFLECVQDMDHENMFWYRQDPGLGLRLIYFSYDVKMKEKGDIPEGYSVSREKKERFSLILESASTNQTSMYLCASNPGFSGRAYEQYFGPGTRLTVT.